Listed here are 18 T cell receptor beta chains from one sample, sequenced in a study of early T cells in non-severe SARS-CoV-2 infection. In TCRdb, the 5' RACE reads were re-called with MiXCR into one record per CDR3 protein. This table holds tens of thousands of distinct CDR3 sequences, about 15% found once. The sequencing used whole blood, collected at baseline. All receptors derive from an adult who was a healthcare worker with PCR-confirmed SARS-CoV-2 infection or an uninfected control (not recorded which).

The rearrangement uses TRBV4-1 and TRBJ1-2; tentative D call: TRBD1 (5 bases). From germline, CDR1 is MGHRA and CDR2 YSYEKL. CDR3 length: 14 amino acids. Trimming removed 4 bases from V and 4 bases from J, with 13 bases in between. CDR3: CASSPTGTAYGYTF. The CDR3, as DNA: TGCGCCAGCAGCCCCACCGGGACCGCCTATGGCTACACCTTC.

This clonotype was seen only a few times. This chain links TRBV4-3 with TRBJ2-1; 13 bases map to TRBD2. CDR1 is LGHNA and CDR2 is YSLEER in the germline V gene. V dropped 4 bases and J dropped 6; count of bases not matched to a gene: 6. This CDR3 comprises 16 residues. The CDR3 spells CASSPPGLAGRNEQFF. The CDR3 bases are TGCGCCAGCAGCCCCCCGGGACTAGCGGGACGCAATGAGCAGTTCTTC.

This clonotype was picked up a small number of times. In DNA, the CDR3 is TGCAGTGCCCTAGAGGGGGGGCCGGGACTAAGCTACGAGCAGTACTTC. It encodes CSALEGGPGLSYEQYF. The chain recombines TRBV20-1 with TRBJ2-7; D might be TRBD2 (7 bases). CDR1 is DFQATT and CDR2 is SNEGSKA in the germline V gene (reference sequence). The CDR3 spans 16 residues. The germline V and J ends were trimmed by 6 bases and 3 bases, with 24 bases remaining between them.

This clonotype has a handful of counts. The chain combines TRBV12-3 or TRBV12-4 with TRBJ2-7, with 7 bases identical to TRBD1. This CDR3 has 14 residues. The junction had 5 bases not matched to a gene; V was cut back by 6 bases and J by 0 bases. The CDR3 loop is CASSRQGSSYEQYF. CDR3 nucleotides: TGTGCCAGCAGCCGACAGGGATCCTCCTACGAGCAGTACTTC.

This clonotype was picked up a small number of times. The CDR3 DNA reads as TGCAGTGCTAGAGGTCCGGGACAGGACTCTTCACCCCTCCACTTT. This sequence encodes CSARGPGQDSSPLHF. The chain uses TRBV20-1 and TRBJ1-6; TRBD1 matches 8 bases. After removal of 1 base from V and 9 bases from J, the junction contained 8 bases not matched to a gene. CDR3 length: 15 amino acids. The V gene's germline CDR1 is DFQATT and CDR2 SNEGSKA (reference sequence).

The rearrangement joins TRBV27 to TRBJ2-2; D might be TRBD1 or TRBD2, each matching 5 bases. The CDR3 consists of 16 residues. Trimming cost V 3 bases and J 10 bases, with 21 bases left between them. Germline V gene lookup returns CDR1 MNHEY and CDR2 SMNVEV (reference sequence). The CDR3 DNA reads TGTGCCAGCAGTTTCTCCGTCCTGGGACCCAACGAGGAGCTGTTTTTT. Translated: CASSFSVLGPNEELFF.

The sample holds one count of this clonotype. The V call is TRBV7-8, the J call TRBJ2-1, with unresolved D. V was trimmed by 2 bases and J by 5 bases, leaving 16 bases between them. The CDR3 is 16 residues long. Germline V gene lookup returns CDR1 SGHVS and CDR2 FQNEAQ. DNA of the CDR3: TGTGCCAGCAGCTTAATACGCCAAAAGGGCGACAATGAGCAGTTCTTC. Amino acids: CASSLIRQKGDNEQFF.

In DNA form, the CDR3 reads TGTGCCAGCAGTTACGGGGGGACTCGAAAACGCACGCAGTATTTT. Protein sequence: CASSYGGTRKRTQYF. The chain joins TRBV27 to TRBJ2-3; 7 bases align to TRBD2. With V trimmed by 4 bases and J by 9 bases, 13 bases remained unmatched. This CDR3 has 15 residues. Per germline, CDR1 MNHEY and CDR2 SMNVEV (reference sequence).

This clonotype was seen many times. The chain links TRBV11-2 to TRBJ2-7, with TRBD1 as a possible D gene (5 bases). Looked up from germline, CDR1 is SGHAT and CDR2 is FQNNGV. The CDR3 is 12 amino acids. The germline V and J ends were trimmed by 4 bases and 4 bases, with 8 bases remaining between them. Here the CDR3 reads CASSSQGYEQYF. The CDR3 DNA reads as TGTGCCAGCAGCTCTCAGGGTTACGAGCAGTACTTC.

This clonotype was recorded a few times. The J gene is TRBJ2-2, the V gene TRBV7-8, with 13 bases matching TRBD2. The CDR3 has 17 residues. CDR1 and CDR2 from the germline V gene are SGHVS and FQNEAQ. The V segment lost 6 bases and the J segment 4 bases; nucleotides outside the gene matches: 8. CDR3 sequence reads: CASSRWTSGSSTGELFF. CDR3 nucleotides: TGTGCCAGCAGTCGCTGGACTAGCGGGAGTAGCACCGGGGAGCTGTTTTTT.

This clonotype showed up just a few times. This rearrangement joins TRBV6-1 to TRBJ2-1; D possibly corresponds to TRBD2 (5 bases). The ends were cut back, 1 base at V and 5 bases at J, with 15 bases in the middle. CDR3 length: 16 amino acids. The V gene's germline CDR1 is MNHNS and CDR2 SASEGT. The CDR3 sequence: CASSEGPGNFHNEQFF. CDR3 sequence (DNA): TGTGCCAGCAGTGAAGGCCCGGGGAATTTCCACAATGAGCAGTTCTTC.

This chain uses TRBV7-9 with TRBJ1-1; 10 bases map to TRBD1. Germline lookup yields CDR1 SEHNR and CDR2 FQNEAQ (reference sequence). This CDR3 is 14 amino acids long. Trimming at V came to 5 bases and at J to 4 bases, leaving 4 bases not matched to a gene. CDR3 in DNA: TGTGCCAGCAGCCAGGGACAGGGGAGCACTGAAGCTTTCTTT. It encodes CASSQGQGSTEAFF.

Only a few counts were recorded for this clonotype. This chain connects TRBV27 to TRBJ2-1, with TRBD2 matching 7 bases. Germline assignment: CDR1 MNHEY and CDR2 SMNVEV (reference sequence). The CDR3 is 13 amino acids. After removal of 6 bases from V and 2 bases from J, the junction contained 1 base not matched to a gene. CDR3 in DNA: TGTGCCAGCAGAGCGGGGCCCTACAATGAGCAGTTCTTC. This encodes CASRAGPYNEQFF.

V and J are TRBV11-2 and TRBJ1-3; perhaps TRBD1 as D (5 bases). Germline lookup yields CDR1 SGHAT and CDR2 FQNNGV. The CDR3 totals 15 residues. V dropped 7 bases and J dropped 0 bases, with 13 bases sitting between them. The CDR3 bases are TGTGCCAGCACCCAATTGGGGGGCTCTGGAAACACCATATATTTT. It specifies CASTQLGGSGNTIYF.

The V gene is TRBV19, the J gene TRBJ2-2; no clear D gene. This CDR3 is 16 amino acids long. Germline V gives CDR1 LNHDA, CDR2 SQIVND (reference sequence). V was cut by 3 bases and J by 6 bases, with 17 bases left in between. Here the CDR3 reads CASSIISYFQAGELFF. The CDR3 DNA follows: TGTGCCAGTAGTATCATCAGTTACTTCCAAGCCGGGGAGCTGTTTTTT.

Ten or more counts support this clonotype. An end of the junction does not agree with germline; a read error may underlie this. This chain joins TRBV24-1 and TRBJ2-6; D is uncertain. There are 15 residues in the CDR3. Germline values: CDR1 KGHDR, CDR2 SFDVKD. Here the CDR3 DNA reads TGTGCCACCAGCGATTGGGAATCTGGGGCCAACGTCCTGACTTTC. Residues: CATSDWESGANVLTF.

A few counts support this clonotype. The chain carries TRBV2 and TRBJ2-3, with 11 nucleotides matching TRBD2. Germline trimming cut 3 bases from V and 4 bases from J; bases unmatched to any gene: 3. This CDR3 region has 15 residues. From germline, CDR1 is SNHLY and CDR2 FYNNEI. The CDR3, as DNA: TGTGCCAGCAGTGAGCTGACTAGCGGGGCAGATACGCAGTATTTT. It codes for CASSELTSGADTQYF.

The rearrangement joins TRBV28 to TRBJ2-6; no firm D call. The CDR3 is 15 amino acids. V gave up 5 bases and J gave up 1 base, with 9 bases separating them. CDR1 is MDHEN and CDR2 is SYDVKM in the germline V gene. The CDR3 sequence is CASSPHTSGANVLTF. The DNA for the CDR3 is TGTGCCAGCAGTCCCCACACATCTGGGGCCAACGTCCTGACTTTC.